This T cell receptor beta chain originates from a study of blood T cell repertoires in COVID-19. Libraries were prepared by immunoSEQ multiplex PCR; TCRdb keeps only in-frame clonotypes and omits some of them. The data show fewer than 350,000 clones, with approximately 85% seen just once and over 2% held by the top ten. Details on this clone: No DNA is shown, since the ends of the CDR3 on it are uncertain; the CDR3 is the one TCRdb lists.

Per germline, CDR1 MNHEY and CDR2 SVGAGI. The CDR3 is made up of 14 amino acids, end residues included. This chain connects TRBV6-5 to TRBJ1-2; the D call of TRBD1 is as the table states it, not checked on the DNA. The clonotype was recovered from a man younger than 40 who had recovered from COVID-19. Sequenced input: PBMCs or T cells enriched from blood (not recorded which). The chain's CDR3 is CASSSSTGGRGYTF.